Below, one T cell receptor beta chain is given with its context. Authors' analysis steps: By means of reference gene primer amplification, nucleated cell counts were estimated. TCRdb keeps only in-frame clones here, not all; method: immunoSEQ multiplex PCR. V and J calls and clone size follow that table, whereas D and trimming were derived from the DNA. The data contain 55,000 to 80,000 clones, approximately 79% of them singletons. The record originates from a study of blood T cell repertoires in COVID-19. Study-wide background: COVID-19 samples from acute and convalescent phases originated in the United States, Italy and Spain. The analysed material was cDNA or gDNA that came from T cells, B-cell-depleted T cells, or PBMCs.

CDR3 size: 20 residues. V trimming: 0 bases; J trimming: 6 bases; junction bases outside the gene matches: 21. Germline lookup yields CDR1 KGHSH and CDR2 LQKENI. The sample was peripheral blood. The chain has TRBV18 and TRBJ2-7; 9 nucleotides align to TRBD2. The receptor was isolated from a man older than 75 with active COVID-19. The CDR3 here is CASSPPSGGGAKGAYGEQYF. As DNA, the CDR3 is TGTGCCAGCTCACCACCAAGTGGCGGGGGGGCCAAAGGGGCGTACGGCGAGCAGTACTTC.